This is a list of T cell receptor beta chains from one sample in a study of blood T cell repertoires in COVID-19. Data came from immunoSEQ multiplex PCR; TCRdb stores just in-frame clones and leaves some out. The sample holds 200,000 to 250,000 clones; roughly four fifths are singletons and the top ten take roughly 10%. Sequences were obtained from peripheral blood. The receptor set was obtained from a man at least 80 years old with acute or convalescent COVID-19. The CDR3 runs from the conserved cysteine through the conserved F or W. Each record gives: D gene, clone size, V gene, J gene, CDR3 DNA, CDR3 protein. A D gene is named only where the DNA matches it firmly. Size is omitted from some rows. Given values are once, few, many or a class for expanded clones.

D: TRBD1; size: -; V: TRBV5-1; J: TRBJ2-7; DNA: TGCGCCAGCAGCCCGGGACAGGGGGCCTACGAGCAGTACTTC; CDR3: CASSPGQGAYEQYF
D: -; size: -; V: TRBV21-1; J: TRBJ2-1; DNA: TGTGCCAGCAGCACTCCGACTAGCGGGGGGGCGTATGAGCAGTTCTTC; CDR3: CASSTPTSGGAYEQFF
D: -; size: once; V: TRBV19; J: TRBJ2-4; DNA: TGTGCCAGTAGTCTAGGACGGAGACTTAGAGACGCCAAAAACATTCAGTACTTC; CDR3: CASSLGRRLRDAKNIQYF
D: -; size: -; V: TRBV5-1; J: TRBJ2-5; DNA: TGCGCCAGCAGACATAACCAAGAGACCCAGTACTTC; CDR3: CASRHNQETQYF
D: -; size: -; V: TRBV9; J: TRBJ1-1; DNA: TGTGCCAGCAGCGTACTGGGGAGTATGAACACTGAAGCTTTCTTT; CDR3: CASSVLGSMNTEAFF
D: -; size: few; V: TRBV7-2; J: TRBJ1-3; DNA: TGTGCCAGCAGCTTAAATGGGGGGACCTTTGGAAACACCATATATTTT; CDR3: CASSLNGGTFGNTIYF
D: -; size: -; V: TRBV24-1; J: TRBJ1-1; DNA: TGTGCCACCAGTGATCCATCATCGGGGGACACTGAAGCTTTCTTT; CDR3: CATSDPSSGDTEAFF
D: TRBD2; size: -; V: TRBV19; J: TRBJ2-1; DNA: TGTGCCAGTAGTAATACTCGACTAGCGGGAGGGCCTTTCTCCTACAATGAGCAGTTCTTC; CDR3: CASSNTRLAGGPFSYNEQFF
D: -; size: -; V: TRBV3-1/TRBV3-2; J: TRBJ2-7; DNA: TGTGCCAGCAGCCAAACCCCAGGGGGAGGCGAGCAGTACTTC; CDR3: CASSQTPGGGEQYF
D: -; size: -; V: TRBV3-1/TRBV3-2; J: TRBJ1-2; DNA: TGTGCCAGCAGCCAAGACAGGGTGGAAGGCTACACCTTC; CDR3: CASSQDRVEGYTF
D: -; size: -; V: TRBV18; J: TRBJ1-5; DNA: TGTGCCAGCTCACCCGCAGGGGGCAATCAGCCCCAGCATTTT; CDR3: CASSPAGGNQPQHF
D: -; size: -; V: TRBV28; J: TRBJ1-2; DNA: TGTGCCAGCAGTTTGACAGCCCCAAGCGGCTACACCTTC; CDR3: CASSLTAPSGYTF
D: -; size: -; V: TRBV19; J: TRBJ1-1; DNA: TGTGCCAGTAGTATAATGGCAGGGTGGGCGAACACTGAAGCTTTCTTT; CDR3: CASSIMAGWANTEAFF
D: -; size: -; V: TRBV12-5; J: TRBJ1-2; DNA: TGTGCTAGTGGTTTGGCGTCCCGAGACTATGGCTACACCTTC; CDR3: CASGLASRDYGYTF
D: -; size: once; V: TRBV2; J: TRBJ2-4; DNA: TGTGCCAGCAGTGAAGCGCTTCTCCGCGGGCCCAAAAACATTCAGTACTTC; CDR3: CASSEALLRGPKNIQYF
D: -; size: -; V: TRBV7-9; J: TRBJ2-1; DNA: TGTGCCAGCAGACCCCAGGGGTCCTACAATGAGCAGTTCTTC; CDR3: CASRPQGSYNEQFF
D: TRBD1; size: -; V: TRBV18; J: TRBJ1-3; DNA: TGTGCCAGCTCACCGAAGGGGACAGCAGGAAACACCATATATTTT; CDR3: CASSPKGTAGNTIYF
D: TRBD1; size: -; V: TRBV5-6; J: TRBJ1-5; DNA: TGTGCCAGCAGCTTTCAAGGGGGCTCTAATCAGCCCCAGCATTTT; CDR3: CASSFQGGSNQPQHF
D: -; size: -; V: TRBV18; J: TRBJ2-2; DNA: TGTGCCAGCTCACCGGGCAGGGGAGACACCGGGGAGCTGTTTTTT; CDR3: CASSPGRGDTGELFF
D: -; size: -; V: TRBV6-6; J: TRBJ1-5; DNA: TGTGCCAGCAGTCGCAAGTGGGGGGGCAATAGCAATCAGCCCCAGCATTTT; CDR3: CASSRKWGGNSNQPQHF
D: TRBD1; size: -; V: TRBV19; J: TRBJ1-2; DNA: TGTGCCAGTAGCCTGGACAGGGGGCCCTATGGCTACACCTTC; CDR3: CASSLDRGPYGYTF
D: -; size: -; V: TRBV6-6; J: TRBJ1-4; DNA: TGTGCCAGCAGGCCAGACAGTGAAAAACTGTTTTTT; CDR3: CASRPDSEKLFF
D: TRBD1; size: few; V: TRBV5-1; J: TRBJ1-6; DNA: TGCGCCAGCAGCCAAACCACAGGGGGCAGTTCACCCCTCCACTTT; CDR3: CASSQTTGGSSPLHF
D: -; size: -; V: TRBV10-3; J: TRBJ2-3; DNA: TGTGCCATCAGACCCGGCACCATTCACCGGGTGTCTAGCACAGATACGCAGTATTTT; CDR3: CAIRPGTIHRVSSTDTQYF
D: -; size: few; V: TRBV5-1; J: TRBJ1-5; DNA: TGCGCCGGCCACCCCGTTTATAGCAATCAGCCCCAGCATTTT; CDR3: CAGHPVYSNQPQHF
D: -; size: few; V: TRBV19; J: TRBJ2-7; DNA: TGTGCCAGTAGTCCTTTTCGGGGGAGTGCCTACGAGCAGTACTTC; CDR3: CASSPFRGSAYEQYF
D: TRBD1; size: -; V: TRBV7-2; J: TRBJ2-7; DNA: TGTGCCAGCAGCTTTAGCCGGGACAGGGGTAGCGAGCAGTACTTC; CDR3: CASSFSRDRGSEQYF
D: TRBD2; size: -; V: TRBV9; J: TRBJ2-1; DNA: TGTGCCAGCAGCGCCCCGATGGGACTAGCGGGAGGGCGTACCTACAATGAGCAGTTCTTC; CDR3: CASSAPMGLAGGRTYNEQFF
D: -; size: -; V: TRBV7-8; J: TRBJ2-3; DNA: TGTGCCAGCAGCTTAGCGGGACTGAGCACAGATACGCAGTATTTT; CDR3: CASSLAGLSTDTQYF
D: -; size: -; V: TRBV30; J: TRBJ2-5; DNA: TGTGCCTGGAGTGAGGGGAGGATCCAAGAGACCCAGTACTTC; CDR3: CAWSEGRIQETQYF
D: -; size: -; V: TRBV10-1; J: TRBJ2-2; DNA: TGCGCCAGCAGTGGATCAGGGTTAAGCGGGGAGCTGTTTTTT; CDR3: CASSGSGLSGELFF
D: TRBD2; size: -; V: TRBV30; J: TRBJ2-7; DNA: TGTGCCTGGAGTACCGAGCGGGGGGGCTTCTCCTACGAGCAGTACTTC; CDR3: CAWSTERGGFSYEQYF
D: -; size: -; V: TRBV11-3; J: TRBJ2-5; DNA: TGTGCCAGCAGCTTAGGAGGGATCCAAGAGACCCAGTACTTC; CDR3: CASSLGGIQETQYF
D: TRBD1; size: once; V: TRBV6-4; J: TRBJ2-3; DNA: TGTGCCAGCAGTCAACAGGGGGCGCTGAGCACAGATACGCAGTATTTT; CDR3: CASSQQGALSTDTQYF
D: TRBD1; size: -; V: TRBV6-5; J: TRBJ2-7; DNA: TGTGCCAGCAGGCGAGACGGGACAGACCCCTACGAGCAGTACTTC; CDR3: CASRRDGTDPYEQYF
D: -; size: -; V: TRBV9; J: TRBJ1-5; DNA: TGTGCCAGCAGCCCTAGGGGCAGCAATCAGCCCCAGCATTTT; CDR3: CASSPRGSNQPQHF
D: -; size: -; V: TRBV2; J: TRBJ2-3; DNA: TGTGCCAGCAGTGAACAGGGTAGCACAGATACGCAGTATTTT; CDR3: CASSEQGSTDTQYF
D: TRBD1; size: once; V: TRBV7-9; J: TRBJ1-1; DNA: TGTGCCAGCAGCCTCCGGGACAGGGTGAACACTGAAGCTTTCTTT; CDR3: CASSLRDRVNTEAFF
D: TRBD1; size: -; V: TRBV4-2; J: TRBJ2-1; DNA: TGTGCCAGCAGCCAAGAAGGGGTCGCTCGCCGGGACAGGGGGCTGAATGAGCAGTTCTTC; CDR3: CASSQEGVARRDRGLNEQFF
D: -; size: -; V: TRBV5-6; J: TRBJ2-7; DNA: TGTGCCAGCAGCTTATACCAGGGGAACGAGCAGTACTTC; CDR3: CASSLYQGNEQYF
D: -; size: -; V: TRBV6-5; J: TRBJ2-5; DNA: TGTGCCAGCAGTTACGGGGGGGCGCTTAAAGAGACCCAGTACTTC; CDR3: CASSYGGALKETQYF
D: -; size: -; V: TRBV30; J: TRBJ2-7; DNA: TGTGCCTGGAGGCGCCCTGGGGGCTGGAGCTCCTACGAGCAGTACTTC; CDR3: CAWRRPGGWSSYEQYF
D: -; size: -; V: TRBV5-1; J: TRBJ2-5; DNA: TGCGCCAGCAGCTTGTGGAGCTGGGAGACCCAGTACTTC; CDR3: CASSLWSWETQYF
D: -; size: -; V: TRBV28; J: TRBJ2-7; DNA: TGTGCCAGCAGTATCCCCAGCAGGGACGAGCAGTACTTC; CDR3: CASSIPSRDEQYF
D: TRBD1; size: -; V: TRBV24-1; J: TRBJ2-3; DNA: TGTGCCACCAGTGGTTCCGGGACAGCTAGCACAGATACGCAGTATTTT; CDR3: CATSGSGTASTDTQYF
D: -; size: few; V: TRBV5-6; J: TRBJ2-2; DNA: TGTGCCAGCAGCCTGATCTTGCACAGGACGAACACCGGGGAGCTGTTTTTT; CDR3: CASSLILHRTNTGELFF
D: TRBD1; size: -; V: TRBV10-1; J: TRBJ2-7; DNA: TGCGCCAGCAGTGAAGGGGACAGGGCGCTTAAGGACGAGCAGTACTTC; CDR3: CASSEGDRALKDEQYF
D: -; size: -; V: TRBV7-9; J: TRBJ1-2; DNA: TGTGCCAGCAGCTTCTCTATGGTCTCTAACTATGGCTACACCTTC; CDR3: CASSFSMVSNYGYTF
D: TRBD1; size: -; V: TRBV2; J: TRBJ2-6; DNA: TGTGCCAGCGGGGGACAGGGGTTCTCTGGGGCCAACGTCCTGACTTTC; CDR3: CASGGQGFSGANVLTF
D: TRBD1; size: -; V: TRBV2; J: TRBJ1-6; DNA: TGTGCCAGCAACACACAGGGGGGCAATTCACCCCTCCACTTT; CDR3: CASNTQGGNSPLHF
D: -; size: -; V: TRBV24-1; J: TRBJ2-2; DNA: TGTGCCACCAGTTCGACAGGGAGGACCGGGGAGCTGTTTTTT; CDR3: CATSSTGRTGELFF
D: -; size: -; V: TRBV11-2; J: TRBJ1-5; DNA: TGTGCCAGCAGCCGGACAGCTCCTTATCAGCCCCAGCATTTT; CDR3: CASSRTAPYQPQHF
D: -; size: few; V: TRBV7-2; J: TRBJ1-2; DNA: TGTGCCAGCAGCTTAGATCCAGGGCGCGGCTACACCTTC; CDR3: CASSLDPGRGYTF
D: TRBD1; size: -; V: TRBV7-6; J: TRBJ2-5; DNA: TGTGCCAGCAGCTTCGGGACAGCTAAAGAGACCCAGTACTTC; CDR3: CASSFGTAKETQYF
D: -; size: -; V: TRBV5-1; J: TRBJ1-6; DNA: TGCGCCAGCAGGAAGAGTGACAGGCCTAATTCACCCCTCCACTTT; CDR3: CASRKSDRPNSPLHF
D: -; size: -; V: TRBV19; J: TRBJ1-3; DNA: TGTGCCAGTAGTGACCTACCGTTGACAGGACCTGGAAACACCATATATTTT; CDR3: CASSDLPLTGPGNTIYF
D: -; size: -; V: TRBV11-1; J: TRBJ2-4; DNA: TGTGCCAGCAGCCCGACAAGTTATCTAGCCAAAAACATTCAGTACTTC; CDR3: CASSPTSYLAKNIQYF